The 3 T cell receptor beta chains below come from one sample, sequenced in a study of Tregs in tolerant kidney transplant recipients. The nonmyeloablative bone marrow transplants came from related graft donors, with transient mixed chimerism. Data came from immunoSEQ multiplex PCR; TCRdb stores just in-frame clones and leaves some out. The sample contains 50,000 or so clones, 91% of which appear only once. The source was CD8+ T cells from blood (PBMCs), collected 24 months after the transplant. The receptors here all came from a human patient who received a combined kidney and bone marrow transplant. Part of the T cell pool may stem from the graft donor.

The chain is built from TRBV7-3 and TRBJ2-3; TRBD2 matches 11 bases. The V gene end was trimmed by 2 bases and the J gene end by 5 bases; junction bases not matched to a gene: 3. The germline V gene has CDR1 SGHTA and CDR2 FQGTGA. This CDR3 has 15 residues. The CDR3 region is CASSLGLAGGDTQYF. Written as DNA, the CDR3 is TGTGCCAGCAGCTTAGGGCTAGCGGGAGGAGATACGCAGTATTTT.

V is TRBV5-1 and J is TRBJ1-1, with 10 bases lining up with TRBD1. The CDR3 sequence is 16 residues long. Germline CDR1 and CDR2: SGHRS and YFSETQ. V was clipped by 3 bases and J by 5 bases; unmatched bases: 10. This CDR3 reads CASSSTAGQGVTEAFF. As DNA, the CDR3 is TGCGCCAGCAGCTCCACGGCCGGACAGGGGGTGACTGAAGCTTTCTTT.

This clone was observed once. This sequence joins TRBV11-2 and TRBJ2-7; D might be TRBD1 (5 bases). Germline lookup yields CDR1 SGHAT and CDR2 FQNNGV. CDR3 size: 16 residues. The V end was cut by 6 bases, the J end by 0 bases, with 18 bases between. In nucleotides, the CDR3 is TGTGCCAGCAGTTTTGACAGATCTCTTTTCTCCTACGAGCAGTACTTC. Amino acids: CASSFDRSLFSYEQYF.